This T cell receptor beta chain was recovered during a study of CD49a tissue-resident CD8 T cells in human skin (dated by TCRdb to 2016 to 2017). General notes on the study: Tissue-resident memory CD8+ T cell subsets in human skin, defined by CD49a, CD69 and CD103 expression, were examined in the study.

From the cysteine through the phenylalanine, the CDR3 covers 16 amino acids. Only the CDR3 part of the read is kept: 48 bases, read in frame from the first base. The germline V gene yields LGHNA for CDR1 and YSLEER for CDR2. Trimming leaves V shorter by 4 bases and J shorter by 0 bases, with the junction holding 7 bases beyond the gene matches. The library came from the immunoSEQ multiplex PCR assay. The original methods were these. TCR V beta family usage frequencies were compared across the sorted blood, dermal and epidermal CD8+ T cell populations. The clones in this table, taken by TCRdb from immuneACCESS, are in-frame only. Not every clone is retained; where verified, under half of the shortfall comes from an unresolved V gene, and the cause of the rest is unknown. That table is the source of V, J and clone size, and D and trimming were worked out from the DNA. The table for this sample lists roughly 1,100 clones; about 79% of them were counted only once. The ten most abundant clones make up approximately 9.8% of the sample.

In sorted CD8+ T cells obtained from the blood, dermis and epidermis of about 5 healthy donors, TCR beta CDR3 regions were analysed. All TCR-sequenced donors were healthy individuals, and each provided both blood and skin samples. Before TCR beta sequencing, CD8+ T cell populations were isolated by sorting. Before T cell analysis, skin was split into dermal and epidermal compartments. In the case of this clone: Its antigen is unknown. Qualities for individual bases were not recorded, and no much larger clone is one base off.

The rearrangement joined TRBV4-3 to TRBJ2-3, and TRBD1 aligns with 7 junction nucleotides. The source material was CD103- CD8+ T cells sorted from skin dermis. The TCR originated in a human donor in good health. The CDR3 amino acid sequence is: CASSRGTVASTDTQYF. The nucleotide sequence is TGCGCCAGCAGCCGGGGGACAGTTGCTAGCACAGATACGCAGTATTTT.